These 3 T cell receptor beta chains were all obtained from the same sample, sequenced in a study of response to subunit inactivated influenza vaccine. TCRdb processed the RT-PCR reads anew with MiXCR; each CDR3 protein has one entry. Seen here are 450,000 to 600,000 distinct CDR3 sequences, about 15% observed once, and the top ten hold less than 4%. Specimen: CD4+ T cells sorted from PBMCs, collected less than 30 months after vaccination. All receptors derive from a man in his fifties or sixties who received an inactivated influenza vaccine.

This clonotype was counted a few times. V usage is TRBV5-1 and J usage is TRBJ1-1; D not certain. Germline lookup yields CDR1 SGHRS and CDR2 YFSETQ. V gave up 0 bases and J gave up 1 base, with 13 bases separating them. This CDR3 is built from 16 residues. The CDR3 region has the DNA TGCGCCAGCAGCTTGGGTACGAGTATAAGGAACACTGAAGCTTTCTTT. This gives the protein CASSLGTSIRNTEAFF.

On this clonotype: Mismatch with germline at one junction end may stem from a read error. The chain uses TRBV20-1 and TRBJ2-1; 8 positions match TRBD2. Germline V gene data show CDR1 as DFQATT and CDR2 as SNEGSKA (reference sequence). This CDR3 has 11 amino acids. The chain's CDR3 is CSARDSGDRVF. The DNA for the CDR3 is TGCAGTGCTAGAGATAGCGGGGATAGGGTCTTC.

This clonotype occurred many times. The chain carries TRBV9 and TRBJ2-2; 10 bases agree with TRBD2. Losses at the gene ends were 4 bases for V and 4 bases for J; bases not matched to a gene: 10. CDR3 size: 17 residues. Germline loops: CDR1 SGDLS, CDR2 YYNGEE. The CDR3: CASSLASLAGSTGELFF. The CDR3 nucleotides read TGTGCCAGCAGCTTGGCTTCACTAGCGGGGTCCACCGGGGAGCTGTTTTTT.